The next 11 T cell receptor beta chains were all read from a single sample in a study of tumor-infiltrating lymphocytes in primary liver carcinoma. A primer in the constant region served to generate TCR beta cDNA from roughly 450 ng of total RNA. Modified slightly, ARM-PCR produced TCR beta libraries over three nested multiplex PCR rounds. Primers for the first two PCR rounds were TRBV1-TRBV30 forward primers and a C-beta reverse primer (roughly 10 cycles per round). TCRdb re-analysed the multiplex PCR reads in MiXCR, keeping a single row per CDR3 protein. This sample has 80,000 or so distinct CDR3 sequences, with roughly 72% found just once. Taking about 18-31 mg of unsorted bulk tissue, the authors co-extracted RNA and DNA. Input material: tumor-adjacent normal liver tissue. These TCRs come from a man between 40 and 49 years old with primary liver carcinoma and hepatitis B virus infection.

Of note for this clonotype: This may be a read error: a much more frequent sequence differs by one nucleotide. The chain has TRBV6-2 or TRBV6-3 and TRBJ2-7; no definite D call. CDR3 length: 13 residues. V lost 7 bases and J lost 2, with 12 bases in between. The germline CDR1 and CDR2 sequences are MNHEY and SVGEGT. The CDR3 loop reads CASTVRYPYEQYF. CDR3 bases: TGTGCCAGCACTGTGCGTTATCCCTACGAGCAGTACTTC.

The sample holds many counts of this clonotype. For the CDR3, the DNA is TGTGCCAGCAGCCAAGAGACGGTGGACAGGGTTTTCTCTGGGGCCAACGTCCTGACTTTC. Protein sequence: CASSQETVDRVFSGANVLTF. The V gene is TRBV4-2, the J gene TRBJ2-6; 8 bases fit TRBD1. The V segment lost 0 bases and the J segment 0 bases; nucleotides outside the gene matches: 10. The V gene's germline CDR1 is LGHNA and CDR2 YNFKEQ. This CDR3 is 20 amino acids long.

A note on this clonotype: A read error may produce the germline difference seen at one junction end. The V call is TRBV4-1, the J call TRBJ2-1; the D gene is possibly TRBD1 (6 bases). From germline, CDR1 is MGHRA and CDR2 YSYEKL. The CDR3 runs 14 residues. The CDR3 region is CASSHPDRYSEQFF. The CDR3 DNA is TGCGCCAGTAGCCACCCAGACAGGTACAGTGAGCAGTTCTTC.

CDR3 bases: TGTCCCACGACCGAGGGAAACGAGCAGTACTTC. Its translation is CPTTEGNEQYF. The chain couples TRBV10-3 to TRBJ2-7, with a weak D call TRBD2 (5 bases). CDR1 and CDR2 (germline): ENHRY, SYGVKD. The CDR3 has 11 amino acids.

The CDR3 DNA reads as TGCAGCGTTGTCGCCGGGCCCTCAGACAGCCATGACTACACCTTC. Its translation is CSVVAGPSDSHDYTF. The chain is built from TRBV29-1 and TRBJ1-2; TRBD1 might be the D (5 bases). Trimming took 4 bases from V and 10 from J, leaving 25 bases between them. Germline CDR1 and CDR2: SQVTM and ANQGSEA. The CDR3 has 15 residues.

This clonotype appeared a single time. Sequence at one end of the junction differs from germline and may be a read error. This sequence joins TRBV11-2 and TRBJ1-4; no clear D. The length of the CDR3 is 16 residues. Germline V lookup: CDR1 SGHAT, CDR2 FQNNGV. The CDR3 protein is CANSPGIAPTNEELFF. The CDR3 bases are TGTGCCAACAGTCCCGGCATAGCTCCAACTAATGAAGAACTGTTTTTT. The full variable domain, completed using reference TRBV11-2 and TRBJ1-4, is EAGVAQSPRYKIIEKRQSVAFWCNPISGHATLYWYQQILGQGPKLLIQFQNNGVVDDSQLPKDRFSAERLKGVDSTLKIQPAKLEDSAVYLCANSPGIAPTNEELFFGSGTQLSVL.

On this clonotype: Its ends do not fully match the called genes, so a read error is possible. The gene calls are TRBV5-4 and TRBJ2-5, with 7 bases that match TRBD1. CDR1 and CDR2 from the germline V gene are SGHNT and YYREEE (reference sequence). The length of the CDR3 is 14 residues. DNA for the CDR3: TGTGCCAACAGCTTACAGGGGATAGGGGAGACTCAGTACTTC. Translation: CANSLQGIGETQYF.

This clonotype has at least ten counts. The rearrangement links TRBV11-2 to TRBJ2-5, with 7 bases identical to TRBD1. The V segment lost 5 bases and the J segment 7 bases; nucleotides outside the gene matches: 1. CDR3 length: 11 residues. The V gene's germline CDR1 is SGHAT and CDR2 FQNNGV. The CDR3 DNA follows: TGTGCCAGCAGCCCAGGGGGGACCCAGTACTTC. This codes for CASSPGGTQYF.

As regards this clonotype: The CDR3 does not close with the conserved phenylalanine or tryptophan, likely indicating a read error. This chain uses TRBV11-1 with TRBJ2-1; no clear D. Looked up from germline, CDR1 is SGHAT and CDR2 is FQDESV (reference sequence). This CDR3 contains 12 residues. With 8 bases removed from V and 2 bases from J, the gap between germline ends came to 7 bases. CDR3 in amino acids: CASAEAYNEQFS. CDR3 DNA sequence: TGTGCCAGCGCAGAGGCCTACAATGAGCAGTTCTCA.

This clonotype was seen more than once but under ten times. One end of the junction fails to match germline, which may point to a read error. The gene calls are TRBV9 and TRBJ1-1; 9 nucleotides agree with TRBD1. CDR1 is SGDLS and CDR2 is YYNGEE in the germline V gene. This CDR3 region has 18 residues. CDR3 bases: TGTGTCAGCAGCGTAGAAGGCACAGGGGGCTTAGGGAACACTGAAGCTTTCTTT. This gives the protein CVSSVEGTGGLGNTEAFF. Using reference TRBV9 and TRBJ1-1 for the parts outside the CDR3, the full variable domain is DSGVTQTPKHLITATGQRVTLRCSPRSGDLSVYWYQQSLDQGLQFLIQYYNGEERAKGNILERFSAQQFPDLHSELNLSSLELGDSALYFCVSSVEGTGGLGNTEAFFGQGTRLTVV.

CDR3 nucleotides: TGTGCCAGCAGTAAAATAGGGGAAGATGGCTACACCTTC. Translating it yields CASSKIGEDGYTF. The chain has TRBV6-5 and TRBJ1-2; a possible D gene is TRBD1 (5 bases). This CDR3 spans 13 amino acids. CDR1 MNHEY and CDR2 SVGAGI come from the germline V gene. V was pared by 5 bases and J by 6 bases, with 13 bases between.